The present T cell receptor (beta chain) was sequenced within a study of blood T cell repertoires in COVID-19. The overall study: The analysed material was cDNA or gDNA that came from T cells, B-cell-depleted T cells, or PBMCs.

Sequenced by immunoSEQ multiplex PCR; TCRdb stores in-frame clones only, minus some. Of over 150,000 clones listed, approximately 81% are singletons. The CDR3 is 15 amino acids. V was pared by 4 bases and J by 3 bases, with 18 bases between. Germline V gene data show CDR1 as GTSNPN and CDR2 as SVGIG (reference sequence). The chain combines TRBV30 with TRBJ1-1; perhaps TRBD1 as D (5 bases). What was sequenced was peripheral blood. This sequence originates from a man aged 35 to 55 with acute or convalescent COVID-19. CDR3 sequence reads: CAWILRGGSYTEAFF. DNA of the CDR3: TGTGCCTGGATTCTCCGGGGGGGAAGTTACACTGAAGCTTTCTTT.